This is a list of T cell receptor beta chains from one sample in a study of early T cells in non-severe SARS-CoV-2 infection. TCRdb re-called the 5' RACE reads through MiXCR, storing one row per CDR3 protein. Of tens of thousands of distinct CDR3 sequences listed, over 9.5% were seen once; the top ten hold around 8%. This specimen consisted of whole blood, obtained at baseline. Receptor source: an adult who was a healthcare worker with PCR-confirmed SARS-CoV-2 infection or an uninfected control (not recorded which). The CDR3 runs from the conserved cysteine through the conserved F or W. The D gene is left open where the match is weak. Where a row states a size, it is once, few, many or the class of an expanded clone; other rows omit it.

d_gene | j_gene | v_gene | abundance | CDR3aa | CDR3nt
. | TRBJ1-5 | TRBV11-2 | . | CASSLGGGRNQPQHF | TGTGCCAGCAGCTTAGGGGGGGGTCGCAATCAGCCCCAGCATTTT
TRBD1 | TRBJ2-3 | TRBV18 | many | CASSRLQGATDTQYF | TGTGCCAGCTCGCGCTTACAGGGGGCGACAGATACGCAGTATTTT
. | TRBJ2-7 | TRBV20-1 | . | CSARGIYEQYF | TGCAGTGCTCGCGGGATTTACGAGCAGTACTTC
. | TRBJ2-5 | TRBV11-2 | many | CASSLEWTSQETQYF | TGTGCCAGCAGCTTAGAGTGGACAAGTCAAGAGACCCAGTACTTC
. | TRBJ2-1 | TRBV4-2 | medium-sized | CASSQDRTGRNNEQFF | TGTGCCAGCAGCCAGGACCGAACGGGACGGAACAATGAGCAGTTCTTC
. | TRBJ1-1 | TRBV24-1 | . | CATSVGTEAFF | TGTGCCACCAGTGTGGGCACTGAAGCTTTCTTT
TRBD1 | TRBJ2-7 | TRBV7-2 | many | CASRSPRQGAYEQYF | TGTGCCAGCAGATCCCCTCGACAGGGGGCCTACGAGCAGTACTTC
TRBD2 | TRBJ2-1 | TRBV11-2 | . | CASSLGLAKYNEQFF | TGTGCCAGCAGCTTAGGACTAGCGAAATACAATGAGCAGTTCTTC
. | TRBJ2-1 | TRBV29-1 | many | CSVGDVWDEQFF | TGCAGCGTTGGAGATGTGTGGGATGAGCAGTTCTTC
. | TRBJ2-2 | TRBV7-9 | few | CASSLDAGNTGELFF | TGTGCCAGCAGCTTAGATGCGGGAAACACCGGGGAGCTGTTTTTT
. | TRBJ2-7 | TRBV5-4 | many | CASTPQGRVGEQYF | TGTGCCAGCACCCCACAGGGGAGGGTAGGTGAGCAGTACTTC
. | TRBJ1-1 | TRBV20-1 | . | CSVKSANTEAFF | TGCAGTGTGAAGTCGGCGAACACTGAAGCTTTCTTT
. | TRBJ1-1 | TRBV7-2 | . | CASSLAPTGATEAFF | TGTGCCAGCAGCTTAGCGCCCACAGGAGCCACTGAAGCTTTCTTT
. | TRBJ2-4 | TRBV6-1 | . | CASSVVQPGDIQYF | TGTGCCAGCAGTGTGGTACAGCCGGGGGACATTCAGTACTTC
TRBD2 | TRBJ2-1 | TRBV5-6 | many | CASSLAGLAASGEQFF | TGTGCCAGCAGCTTGGCGGGACTAGCGGCATCAGGAGAGCAGTTCTTC
. | TRBJ1-1 | TRBV10-1 | . | CASKQGAGTEAFF | TGCGCCAGCAAACAGGGAGCTGGCACTGAAGCTTTCTTT
. | TRBJ2-2 | TRBV2 | many | CASSEVKGTTGELFF | TGTGCCAGCAGTGAAGTTAAGGGAACCACCGGGGAGCTGTTTTTT
TRBD1 | TRBJ2-5 | TRBV5-1 | few | CASSRGTGEETQYF | TGCGCCAGCAGCCGAGGGACAGGAGAAGAGACCCAGTACTTC
. | TRBJ2-1 | TRBV20-1 | . | CSASDGTDEQFF | TGCAGTGCTAGCGACGGTACGGATGAGCAGTTCTTC
. | TRBJ2-5 | TRBV7-2 | . | CASSRAYQETQYF | TGTGCCAGCTCGCGGGCCTACCAAGAGACCCAGTACTTC
. | TRBJ2-7 | TRBV12-3/TRBV12-4 | few | CASSWGWNEQYF | TGTGCCAGCAGCTGGGGATGGAACGAGCAGTACTTC
TRBD1 | TRBJ1-1 | TRBV4-1 | many | CASSLIGLTGVNTEAFF | TGCGCCAGCAGCCTCATCGGCCTTACAGGGGTCAACACTGAAGCTTTCTTT
TRBD2 | TRBJ2-2 | TRBV19 | few | CASRGLNTGELFF | TGTGCCAGTAGGGGACTAAACACCGGGGAGCTGTTTTTT
TRBD2 | TRBJ2-2 | TRBV28 | many | CASRKGLAGTGELFF | TGTGCCAGCAGGAAAGGACTAGCGGGCACCGGGGAGCTGTTTTTT
TRBD2 | TRBJ2-7 | TRBV28 | . | CASKTQREDYEQYF | TGTGCCAGCAAGACCCAGCGGGAGGACTACGAGCAGTACTTC
. | TRBJ2-2 | TRBV29-1 | few | CSVELRDVAGELFF | TGCAGCGTTGAACTCCGGGACGTAGCCGGGGAGCTGTTTTTT
. | TRBJ2-4 | TRBV27 | few | CASSLHQGRWNIQYF | TGTGCCAGCAGTCTCCATCAGGGGCGTTGGAACATTCAGTACTTC
. | TRBJ2-1 | TRBV5-1 | few | CASSPQLDEQFF | TGCGCCAGCAGCCCACAATTGGATGAGCAGTTCTTC
. | TRBJ1-5 | TRBV7-3 | few | CASSEGPNQPQHF | TGTGCCAGCAGCGAGGGACCCAATCAGCCCCAGCATTTT
. | TRBJ2-7 | TRBV19 | few | CASKRRGEQYF | TGTGCCAGCAAGAGGAGGGGCGAGCAGTACTTC
. | TRBJ1-1 | TRBV30 | . | CAWMSSGAQYTEAFF | TGTGCCTGGATGTCGTCGGGGGCTCAATACACTGAAGCTTTCTTT
TRBD1 | TRBJ1-2 | TRBV6-1 | . | CASSYRQGSDGYTF | TGTGCCAGCAGCTATCGACAGGGATCGGATGGCTACACCTTC
. | TRBJ2-1 | TRBV3-1 | . | CASSQGSSYNEQFF | TGTGCCAGCAGCCAGGGAAGCTCCTACAATGAGCAGTTCTTC
. | TRBJ2-3 | TRBV11-3 | . | CASSLSAVPGDTQYF | TGTGCCAGCAGCTTATCTGCGGTCCCGGGAGATACGCAGTATTTT
. | TRBJ1-2 | TRBV28 | few | CASTDRGGPLYGYTF | TGTGCCAGCACCGATCGAGGGGGGCCCCTCTATGGCTACACCTTC
. | TRBJ2-7 | TRBV2 | few | CASSGNREGYEQYF | TGTGCCAGCAGTGGGAACAGGGAAGGGTACGAGCAGTACTTC
TRBD2 | TRBJ2-2 | TRBV7-2 | . | CASTYAGRVNTGELFF | TGTGCCAGCACCTATGCCGGGAGGGTGAACACCGGGGAGCTGTTTTTT
. | TRBJ2-7 | TRBV20-1 | . | CSAGGRTIGLGYEQYF | TGCAGTGCTGGAGGCCGGACCATCGGCTTGGGGTACGAGCAGTACTTC
. | TRBJ2-7 | TRBV27 | . | CASSLSWWVVVTYEQYF | TGTGCCAGCAGTTTATCGTGGTGGGTTGTGGTGACCTACGAGCAGTACTTC